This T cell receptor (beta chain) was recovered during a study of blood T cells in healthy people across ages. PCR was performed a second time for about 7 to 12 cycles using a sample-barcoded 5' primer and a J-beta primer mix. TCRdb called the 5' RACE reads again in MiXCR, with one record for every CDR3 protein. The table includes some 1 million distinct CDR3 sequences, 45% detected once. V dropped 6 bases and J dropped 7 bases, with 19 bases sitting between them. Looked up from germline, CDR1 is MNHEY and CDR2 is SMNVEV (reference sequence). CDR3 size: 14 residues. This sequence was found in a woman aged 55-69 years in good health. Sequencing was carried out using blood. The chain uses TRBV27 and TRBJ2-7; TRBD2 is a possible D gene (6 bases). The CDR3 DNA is TGTGCCAGCAGCACACCGGGACTTCTGGGTGAGCAGTACTTC. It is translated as CASSTPGLLGEQYF.